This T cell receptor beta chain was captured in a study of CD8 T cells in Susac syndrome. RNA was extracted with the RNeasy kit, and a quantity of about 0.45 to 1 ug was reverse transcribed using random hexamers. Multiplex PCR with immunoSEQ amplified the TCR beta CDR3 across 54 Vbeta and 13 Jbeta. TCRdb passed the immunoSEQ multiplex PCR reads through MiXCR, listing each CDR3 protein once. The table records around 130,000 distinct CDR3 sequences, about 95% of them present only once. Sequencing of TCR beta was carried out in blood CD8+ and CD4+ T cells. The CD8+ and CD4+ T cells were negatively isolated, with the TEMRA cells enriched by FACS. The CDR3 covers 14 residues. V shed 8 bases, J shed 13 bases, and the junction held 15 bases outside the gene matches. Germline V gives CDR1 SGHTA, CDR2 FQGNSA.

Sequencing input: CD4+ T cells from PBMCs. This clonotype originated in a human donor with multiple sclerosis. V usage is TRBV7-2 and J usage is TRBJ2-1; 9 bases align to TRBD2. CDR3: CASGRRGGAVDQFF. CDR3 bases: TGTGCCAGCGGACGGCGGGGGGGCGCGGTGGACCAGTTCTTC.